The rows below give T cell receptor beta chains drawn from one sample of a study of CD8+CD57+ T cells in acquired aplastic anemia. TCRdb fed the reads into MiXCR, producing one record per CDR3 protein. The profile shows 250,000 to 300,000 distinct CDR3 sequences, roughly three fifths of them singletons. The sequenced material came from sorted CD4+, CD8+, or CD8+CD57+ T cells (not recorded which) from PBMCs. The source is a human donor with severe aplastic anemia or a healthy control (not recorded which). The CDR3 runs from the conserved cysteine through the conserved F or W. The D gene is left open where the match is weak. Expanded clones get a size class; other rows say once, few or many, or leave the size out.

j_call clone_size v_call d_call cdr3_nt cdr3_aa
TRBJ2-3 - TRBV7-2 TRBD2 TGTGCCAGCAGAACCCAGCGGGGGGCTTCAGATACGCAGTATTTT CASRTQRGASDTQYF
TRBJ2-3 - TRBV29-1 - TGCAGCGTCAAGCTTGGGGGCCCTAGCACAGATACGCAGTATTTT CSVKLGGPSTDTQYF
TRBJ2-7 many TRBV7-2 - TGTGCCAGCAGCCGATCCGATTACAACAGGGCCCCCTACGAGCAGTACTTC CASSRSDYNRAPYEQYF
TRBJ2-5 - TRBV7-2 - TGTGCCAGCAGCTTGGGTCGGGCTAGTGGGGAGACCCAGTACTTC CASSLGRASGETQYF
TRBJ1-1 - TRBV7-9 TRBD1 TGTGCCAGCAGCAAGCCGGGACAGGGCCGTGAAGCTTTCTTT CASSKPGQGREAFF
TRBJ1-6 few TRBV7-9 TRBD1 TGTGCCAGCTCAAGGACAGGGGGCAATTCACCCCTCCACTTT CASSRTGGNSPLHF
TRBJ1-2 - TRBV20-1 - TGCAGTGCTAGCGATCCTTATGGGGCGCCCGGCCGGGGCTACACCTTC CSASDPYGAPGRGYTF
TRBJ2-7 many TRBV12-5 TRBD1 TGTGCTAGTGGTTTGGTGGGACAGGGGGTCGAGCAGTACTTC CASGLVGQGVEQYF
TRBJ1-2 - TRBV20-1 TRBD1 TGCAGTGCTAGAGGGGCAGGGGGTCGATATGGCTACACCTTC CSARGAGGRYGYTF
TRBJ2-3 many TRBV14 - TGTGCCAGCAGCCAGCCCCGAGGGGGCGGGGGCTCAGATACGCAGTATTTT CASSQPRGGGGSDTQYF
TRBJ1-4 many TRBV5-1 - TGCGCCAGCAGCTCCCAAACGAGTAATGAAAAACTGTTTTTT CASSSQTSNEKLFF
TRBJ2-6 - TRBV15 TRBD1 TGTGCCACCGGATCCACGCGGACAGGGGGGCGAACTGAAGCTTTC CATGSTRTGGRTEAF
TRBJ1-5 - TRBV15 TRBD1 TGTGCCACCAGCATCCAGACAGGGGCAGATCAGCCCCAGCATTTT CATSIQTGADQPQHF
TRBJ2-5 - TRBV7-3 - TGTGCCAGCAGCTTAACTAACCAAGAGACCCAGTACTTC CASSLTNQETQYF
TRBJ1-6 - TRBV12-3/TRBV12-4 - TGTGCCAGCCAGTTTGAACCCCTCCACTTT CASQFEPLHF
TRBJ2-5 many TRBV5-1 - TGCGCCAGCAGCTTGGGGGTTCCTAGGACGGAGACCCAGTACTTC CASSLGVPRTETQYF
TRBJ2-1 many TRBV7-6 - TGTGCCAGCGGGCCCGTCCGGGACCGCAATGAGCAGTTCTTC CASGPVRDRNEQFF